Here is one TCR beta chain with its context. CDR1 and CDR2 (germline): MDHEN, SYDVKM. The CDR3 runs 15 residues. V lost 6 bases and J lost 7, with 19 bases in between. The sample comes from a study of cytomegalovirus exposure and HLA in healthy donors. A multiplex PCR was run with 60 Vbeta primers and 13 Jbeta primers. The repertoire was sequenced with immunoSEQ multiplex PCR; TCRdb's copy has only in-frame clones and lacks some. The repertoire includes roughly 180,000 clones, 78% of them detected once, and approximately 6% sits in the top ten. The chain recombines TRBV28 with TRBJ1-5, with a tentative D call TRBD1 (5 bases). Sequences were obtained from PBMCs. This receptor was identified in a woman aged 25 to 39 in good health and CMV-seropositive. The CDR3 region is CASSTGGQGGQPQHF. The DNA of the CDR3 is TGTGCCAGCAGCACGGGAGGGCAGGGTGGGCAGCCCCAGCATTTT. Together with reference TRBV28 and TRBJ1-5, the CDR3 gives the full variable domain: DVKVTQSSRYLVKRTGEKVFLECVQDMDHENMFWYRQDPGLGLRLIYFSYDVKMKEKGDIPEGYSVSREKKERFSLILESASTNQTSMYLCASSTGGQGGQPQHFGDGTRLSIL.